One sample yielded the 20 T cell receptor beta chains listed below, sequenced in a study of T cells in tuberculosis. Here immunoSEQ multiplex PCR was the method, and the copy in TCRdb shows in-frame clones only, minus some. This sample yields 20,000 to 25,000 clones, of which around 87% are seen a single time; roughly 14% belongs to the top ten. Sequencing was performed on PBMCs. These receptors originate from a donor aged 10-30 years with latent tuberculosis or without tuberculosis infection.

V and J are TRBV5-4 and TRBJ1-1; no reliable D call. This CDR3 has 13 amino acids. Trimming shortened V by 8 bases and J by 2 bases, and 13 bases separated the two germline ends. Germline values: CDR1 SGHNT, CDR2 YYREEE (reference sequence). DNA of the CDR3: TGTGCCAGTAGCGTAGCGGGCAACACTGAAGCTTTCTTT. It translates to CASSVAGNTEAFF.

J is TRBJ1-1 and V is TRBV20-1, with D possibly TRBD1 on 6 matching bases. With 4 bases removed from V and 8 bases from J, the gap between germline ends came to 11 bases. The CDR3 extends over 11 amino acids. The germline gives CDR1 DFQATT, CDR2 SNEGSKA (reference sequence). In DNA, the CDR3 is TGCAGTGCTAAACTGGACAGCGAAGCTTTCTTT. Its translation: CSAKLDSEAFF.

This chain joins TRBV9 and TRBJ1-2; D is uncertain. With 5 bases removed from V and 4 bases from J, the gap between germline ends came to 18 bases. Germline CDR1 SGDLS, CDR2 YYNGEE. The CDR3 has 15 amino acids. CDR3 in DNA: TGTGCCAGCAGGAAGGGTATAGAGGGCTTCTATGGCTACACCTTC. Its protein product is CASRKGIEGFYGYTF.

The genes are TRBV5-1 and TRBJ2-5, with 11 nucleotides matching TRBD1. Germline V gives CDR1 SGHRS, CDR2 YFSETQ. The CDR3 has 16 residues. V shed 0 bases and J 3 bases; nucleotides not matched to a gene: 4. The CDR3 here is CASSLGTGGAEETQYF. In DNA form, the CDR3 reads TGCGCCAGCAGCTTGGGGACAGGGGGCGCGGAAGAGACCCAGTACTTC. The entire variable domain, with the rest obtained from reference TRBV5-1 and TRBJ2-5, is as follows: KAGVTQTPRYLIKTRGQQVTLSCSPISGHRSVSWYQQTPGQGLQFLFEYFSETQRNKGNFPGRFSGRQFSNSRSEMNVSTLELGDSALYLCASSLGTGGAEETQYFGPGTRLLVL.

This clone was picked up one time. Written as DNA, the CDR3 is TGCGCCAGCAGCTCCTGGACAGGGGGCTACAATGAGCAGTTCTTC. Amino acids: CASSSWTGGYNEQFF. This chain uses TRBV5-1 with TRBJ2-1, with TRBD1 identical over 10 bases. CDR3 length equals 15 residues. Germline lookup yields CDR1 SGHRS and CDR2 YFSETQ. With V trimmed by 3 bases and J by 3 bases, 3 bases remained unmatched.

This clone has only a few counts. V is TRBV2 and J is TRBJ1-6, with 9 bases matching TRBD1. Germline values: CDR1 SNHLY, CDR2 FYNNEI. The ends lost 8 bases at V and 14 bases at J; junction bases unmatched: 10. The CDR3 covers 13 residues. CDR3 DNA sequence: TGTGCCAGCGGGGGACAGGGAGCCCCAACCCTCCACTTT. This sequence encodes CASGGQGAPTLHF.

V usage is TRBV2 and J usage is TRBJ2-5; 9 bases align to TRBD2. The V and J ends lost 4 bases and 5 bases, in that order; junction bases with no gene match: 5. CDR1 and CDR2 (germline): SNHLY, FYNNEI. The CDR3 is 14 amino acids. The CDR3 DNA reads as TGTGCCAGCAGTGTTAGCGGGGGAGCGGAGACCCAGTACTTC. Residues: CASSVSGGAETQYF.

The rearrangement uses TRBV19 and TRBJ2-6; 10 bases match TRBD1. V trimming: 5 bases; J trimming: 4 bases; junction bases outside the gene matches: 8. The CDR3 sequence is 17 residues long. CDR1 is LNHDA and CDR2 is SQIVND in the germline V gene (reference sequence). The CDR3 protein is CASSHGTGVAGANVLTF. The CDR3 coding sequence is TGTGCCAGTAGTCACGGGACAGGGGTTGCCGGGGCCAACGTCCTGACTTTC. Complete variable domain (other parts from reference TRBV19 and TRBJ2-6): DGGITQSPKYLFRKEGQNVTLSCEQNLNHDAMYWYRQDPGQGLRLIYYSQIVNDFQKGDIAEGYSVSREKKESFPLTVTSAQKNPTAFYLCASSHGTGVAGANVLTFGAGSRLTVL.

CDR3 coding DNA: TGCGCCAGCAGCCAAGATGCTCGGACTAGAGAAGAGACCCAGTACTTC. The encoded protein is CASSQDARTREETQYF. The genes are TRBV4-3 and TRBJ2-5; 7 bases align to TRBD2. Germline CDR1 reads LGHNA; CDR2 reads YSLEER. The CDR3 is 16 residues long. Unmatched junction bases numbered 7, after V lost 0 bases and J lost 3 bases.

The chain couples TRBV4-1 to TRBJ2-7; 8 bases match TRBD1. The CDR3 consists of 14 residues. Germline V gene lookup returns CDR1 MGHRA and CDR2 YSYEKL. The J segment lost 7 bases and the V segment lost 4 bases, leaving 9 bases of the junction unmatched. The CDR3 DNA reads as TGCGCCAGCAGCCTGGGGACAGGATCCGGGGAGCAGTACTTC. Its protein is CASSLGTGSGEQYF.

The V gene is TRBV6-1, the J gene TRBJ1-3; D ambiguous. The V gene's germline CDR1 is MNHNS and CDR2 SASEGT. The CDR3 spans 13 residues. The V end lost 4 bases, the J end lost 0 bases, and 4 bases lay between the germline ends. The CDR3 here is CASSASSGNTIYF. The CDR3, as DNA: TGTGCCAGCAGTGCCAGCTCTGGAAACACCATATATTTT.

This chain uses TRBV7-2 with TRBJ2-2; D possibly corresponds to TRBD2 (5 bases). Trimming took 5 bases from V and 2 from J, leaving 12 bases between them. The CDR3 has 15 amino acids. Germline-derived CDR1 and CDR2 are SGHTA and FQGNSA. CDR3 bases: TGTGCCAGCAGCACCCCGGGATTAAACACCGGGGAGCTGTTTTTT. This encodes CASSTPGLNTGELFF.

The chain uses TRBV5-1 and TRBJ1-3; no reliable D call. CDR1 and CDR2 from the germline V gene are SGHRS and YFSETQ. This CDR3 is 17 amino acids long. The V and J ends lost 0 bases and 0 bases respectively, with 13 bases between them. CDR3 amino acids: CASSLVGGISSGNTIYF. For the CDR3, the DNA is TGCGCCAGCAGCTTGGTTGGCGGCATCAGCTCTGGAAACACCATATATTTT. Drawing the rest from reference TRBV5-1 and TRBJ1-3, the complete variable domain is KAGVTQTPRYLIKTRGQQVTLSCSPISGHRSVSWYQQTPGQGLQFLFEYFSETQRNKGNFPGRFSGRQFSNSRSEMNVSTLELGDSALYLCASSLVGGISSGNTIYFGEGSWLTVV.

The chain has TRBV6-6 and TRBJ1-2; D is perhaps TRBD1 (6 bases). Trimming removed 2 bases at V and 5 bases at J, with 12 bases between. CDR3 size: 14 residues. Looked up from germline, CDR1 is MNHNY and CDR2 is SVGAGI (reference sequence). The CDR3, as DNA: TGTGCCAGCAGTTACGGGGGGGCGTATTATGGCTACACCTTC. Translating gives CASSYGGAYYGYTF.

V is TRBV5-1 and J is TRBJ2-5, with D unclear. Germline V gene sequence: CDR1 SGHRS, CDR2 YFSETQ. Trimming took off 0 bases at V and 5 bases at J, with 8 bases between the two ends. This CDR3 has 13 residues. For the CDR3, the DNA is TGCGCCAGCAGCTTGGACGGTCCCGAGACCCAGTACTTC. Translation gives CASSLDGPETQYF. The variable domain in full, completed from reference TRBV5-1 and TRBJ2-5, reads KAGVTQTPRYLIKTRGQQVTLSCSPISGHRSVSWYQQTPGQGLQFLFEYFSETQRNKGNFPGRFSGRQFSNSRSEMNVSTLELGDSALYLCASSLDGPETQYFGPGTRLLVL.

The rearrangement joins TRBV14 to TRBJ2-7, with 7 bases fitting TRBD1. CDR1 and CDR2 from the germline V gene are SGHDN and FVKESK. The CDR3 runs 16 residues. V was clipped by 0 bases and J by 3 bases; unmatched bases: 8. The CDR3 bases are TGTGCCAGCAGCCAAGATAGGGGACAGCCTTACTACGAGCAGTACTTC. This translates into CASSQDRGQPYYEQYF.

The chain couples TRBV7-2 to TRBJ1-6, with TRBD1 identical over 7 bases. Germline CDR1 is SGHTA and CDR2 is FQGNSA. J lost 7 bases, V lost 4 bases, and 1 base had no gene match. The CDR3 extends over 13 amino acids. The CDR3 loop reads CASSSDRNSPLHF. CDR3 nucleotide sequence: TGTGCCAGCAGCTCGGACAGGAATTCACCCCTCCACTTT. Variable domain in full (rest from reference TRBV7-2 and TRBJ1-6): GAGVSQSPSNKVTEKGKDVELRCDPISGHTALYWYRQSLGQGLEFLIYFQGNSAPDKSGLPSDRFSAERTGGSVSTLTIQRTQQEDSAVYLCASSSDRNSPLHFGNGTRLTVT.

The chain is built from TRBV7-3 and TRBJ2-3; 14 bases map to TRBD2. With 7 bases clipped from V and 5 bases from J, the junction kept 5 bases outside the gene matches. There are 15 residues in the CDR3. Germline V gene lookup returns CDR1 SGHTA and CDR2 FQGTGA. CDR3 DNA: TGTGCCAGCACGCCAGGGACTAGCGGGGGAGATACGCAGTATTTT. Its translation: CASTPGTSGGDTQYF. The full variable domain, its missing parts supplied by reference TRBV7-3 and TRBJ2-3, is GAGVSQTPSNKVTEKGKYVELRCDPISGHTALYWYRQSLGQGPEFLIYFQGTGAADDSGLPNDRFFAVRPEGSVSTLKIQRTERGDSAVYLCASTPGTSGGDTQYFGPGTRLTVL.

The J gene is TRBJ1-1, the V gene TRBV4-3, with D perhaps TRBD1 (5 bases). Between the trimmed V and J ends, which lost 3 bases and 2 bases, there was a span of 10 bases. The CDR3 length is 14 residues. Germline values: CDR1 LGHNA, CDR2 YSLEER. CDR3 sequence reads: CASSHADRNTEAFF. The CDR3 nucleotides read TGCGCCAGCAGCCACGCAGACAGAAACACTGAAGCTTTCTTT.

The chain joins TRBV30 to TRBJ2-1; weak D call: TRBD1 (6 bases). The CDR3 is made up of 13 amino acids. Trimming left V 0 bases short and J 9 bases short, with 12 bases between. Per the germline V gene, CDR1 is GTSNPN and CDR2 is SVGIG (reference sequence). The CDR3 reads CAWSVRDMGEQFF. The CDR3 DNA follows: TGTGCCTGGAGTGTACGGGACATGGGTGAGCAGTTCTTC.